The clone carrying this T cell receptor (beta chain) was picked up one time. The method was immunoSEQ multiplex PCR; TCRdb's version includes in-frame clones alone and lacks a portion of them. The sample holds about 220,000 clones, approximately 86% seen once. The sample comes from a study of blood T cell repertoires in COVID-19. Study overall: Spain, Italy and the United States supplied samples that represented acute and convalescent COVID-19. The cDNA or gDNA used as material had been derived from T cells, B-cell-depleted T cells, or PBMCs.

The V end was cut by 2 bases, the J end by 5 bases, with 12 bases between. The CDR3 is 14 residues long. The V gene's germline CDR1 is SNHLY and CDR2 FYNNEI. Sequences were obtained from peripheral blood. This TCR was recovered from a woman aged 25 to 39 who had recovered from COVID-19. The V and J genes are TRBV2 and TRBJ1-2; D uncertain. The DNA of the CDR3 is TGTGCCAGCAGTGAAAGAGCGTTATTATATGGCTACACCTTC. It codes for CASSERALLYGYTF.